The clone carrying this T cell receptor beta chain was detected many times. The antigen is undetermined. MiXCR was run by TCRdb on the 5' RACE reads, yielding one entry per CDR3 protein. The sample consists of about 40,000 distinct CDR3 sequences, roughly 2.5% of them appearing once. Germline V CDR1 and CDR2: SGDLS, YYNGEE. Trimming took off 0 bases at V and 4 bases at J, with 13 bases between the two ends. CDR3 length: 15 amino acids. The unsorted libraries were generated from a total of 2 million PBMCs, which had been stored in RNAlater at -80 C. This sample is drawn from a study of neurological immune-mediated disorders. General study points: HTLV-1-associated myelopathy led in TCR clonal expansion, while multiple sclerosis ranked lowest, below healthy controls. Among expanded clones, no CDR3 amino acid sequences were shared across subjects, a pattern suggesting private repertoires in all groups.

The chain uses TRBV9 and TRBJ1-2, with D perhaps TRBD1 (5 bases). The clonotype originates from a man aged 50 to 60 with multiple sclerosis. The sequenced sample consisted of PBMCs. CDR3 bases: TGTGCCAGCAGCGTAGAGGGTCAGGGTCTCTATGGCTACACCTTC. Encoded protein: CASSVEGQGLYGYTF.